This T cell receptor beta chain was sequenced during a study of cytomegalovirus exposure and HLA in healthy donors (dated by TCRdb to between 2016 and 2019). Regarding the research as a whole: According to an earlier analysis of around 600 of the donors, some 180 million T cells yielded 90 million to 130 million unique TCR beta sequences and roughly 280 Gb of sequence data. Roughly 300 gigabases of sequencing data and 78 million or so unique TCR sequences were included in an early release covering over 600 HLA-typed donors. Of the 300 to 450 genotyped donors, 65% to 90% fell in the genetic ancestry cluster associated with self-reported Caucasian donors. The study aimed to test whether signatures of past pathogen exposure could be identified by cataloging public T cell receptors. The study profiled the T cell repertoires of about 640 subjects by immunosequencing and related them to cytomegalovirus serostatus. Besides the first cohort of 666 subjects, a separate validation cohort made up of 120 different subjects was used. To predict cytomegalovirus infection status, the study combined high-throughput TCR immunosequencing, statistical association of individual TCRs with disease status, and machine learning. A later analysis re-examined previously published TCR beta repertoires from 500 to 700 donors and added high-resolution HLA genotyping to investigate patterns of TCR occurrence. In the later analysis, no new phenotypic data were used to find candidate immune exposures; instead, reliance was placed on TCR beta sequences and their occurrence across donors. In an earlier analysis of around 540 of the donors, high-throughput TCR beta sequencing was used to judge whether each TCR beta V gene segment behaved as functional or pseudogenic. Donor age, sex, ethnicity and CMV serostatus were compiled together with the repertoire data. Genome-wide SNP genotypes for about 60% of the roughly 670 donors were used in a later genetic analysis, which treated that subset as a discovery cohort. All discovery cohort repertoires had been generated using a single sequencing platform. Class I and class II HLA loci were covered by the typing at four-digit resolution. The number of typed donors differed by locus: roughly 629-630 for A, B, C, DRB1 and DQB1; 522 for DQA1; approximately 600 for DPA1; and around 450 for DPB1. About five DR-DQ haplotypes were treated as single units for association and clustering because of strong linkage in the cohort. Across 398 genotyped donors of the cohort, an average of roughly 250,000 unique TCR beta nucleotide sequences per donor were sequenced, and about a sixth of those sequences were non-productive.

The method behind the library was the immunoSEQ multiplex PCR assay. The multiplex PCR relied on a mix of 60 forward primers for TCR Vbeta segments and 13 reverse primers for TCR Jbeta segments. The CDR3 region of rearranged TCR beta genes was amplified from genomic DNA with a multiplex PCR assay. The amplified TCR beta libraries were sequenced on the Illumina HiSeq System as 87-base-pair reads. As for how the authors treated the data: In a later analysis, some 80 million unique TCR beta chains were counted across the roughly 610 repertoires, and roughly 11 million of these chains were shared by at least two donors. To remove PCR and sequencing errors, raw reads were error-corrected and collapsed into unique sequences using a nearest-neighbor algorithm that merged closely related sequences. Alignment of CDR3 sequences to IMGT reference sequences was used to assign V, D and J gene segments. Each retained sequence needed at least a six-nucleotide match to both a V gene segment and a J gene segment. A rearrangement counted as productive if the CDR3 had no stop codons and remained in frame with V and J, and every other rearrangement counted as non-productive. CDR3 was defined according to IMGT convention as the region running from the second conserved V-encoded cysteine to the conserved J-encoded phenylalanine. The earlier analysis of 587 of the donors excluded sequences that lacked an unambiguous match to a single V gene segment. An earlier analysis of approximately 590 of the donors called V segments functional above 56.7% productive rearrangements and segregating when the between-donor standard deviation exceeded 5%. A statistical classification framework was built for diagnosing cytomegalovirus status from the catalog of TCR beta chain sequences. A later analysis assigned V and J genes by comparing TCR nucleotide sequences with IMGT/GENE-DB human TR gene sequences. The TCRdist pipeline was used in a later analysis to assign CDR3 sequences and most-parsimonious VDJ recombination scenarios. In a later analysis, each TCR beta chain was defined by its CDR3 amino acid sequence together with its V-gene family, and reads without a unique V-gene family were excluded. As a way to deal with suspected cross-contamination and a sequencing artifact, a later analysis dropped nearly 600 nucleotide sequences that were highly shared and had low generation probability. In a later analysis, a clonal expansion index was calculated for each public chain from normalized within-repertoire ranks of inferred template counts. In a later analysis, generation probabilities were computed using a VDJ recombination model fitted to out-of-frame rearrangements, and the results were checked against IGoR. A later analysis scored TCR-TCR, TCR-HLA and TCR-CMV co-occurrence with hypergeometric tests, applying a repertoire-size bias correction to TCR pairs. In a later analysis, false discovery rates were estimated by permuting HLA or CMV assignments 20 times. A later analysis grouped co-occurring TCRs with DBSCAN, adding TCRdist sequence similarity when clustering within HLA-allele-positive subsets. For co-occurrence clustering, repertoires with fewer than 30,000 or more than 120,000 public chains were excluded, along with 5 or 6 repertoires with anomalous nucleotide sharing. Here the immuneACCESS table is served through TCRdb, limited to in-frame sequences with V and J called. Missing clones are a known gap in these copies; in checked studies unresolved V genes cover under half, and the rest lacks a known reason. That table gives V, J and clone size, and the DNA gave D and trimming. The sample yields 150,000 or so clones; more than 60% were counted once. The biggest ten clones account for around 1.3% of the sample.

As concerns this clone: Its antigen is still unknown. The input lacks base qualities; no much larger clone sits a single base away.

In total, more than 500 healthy bone marrow donors made up the cohort. At the time of sampling, all cohort members were nominally healthy, though unrecorded immune exposures were likely present. The donor was CMV seronegative and belonged to the group of 352 seronegative cohort members. A peripheral blood sample was collected from each donor, and TCR beta sequencing was performed on peripheral blood mononuclear cells. The Qiagen DNeasy Blood Extraction Kit was used to extract genomic DNA from the blood cell samples. From the germline V gene, CDR1 is SGHRS and CDR2 is YFSETQ. From its cysteine to its phenylalanine, the CDR3 spans 17 amino acids. Just CDR3 DNA is preserved here, 51 bases in frame from base 1. Here V drops 0 bases and J drops 6 bases, and the junction holds 14 bases not matched to any gene. Study-wide findings and limitations: In a later genetic analysis, a missense DCLRE1C variant was associated with V-gene and J-gene trimming of TCR beta chains, and the association was replicated in an independent cohort. Compared with equally common non-associated chains, HLA-associated TCR beta chains in a later analysis were more clonally expanded and had lower generation probabilities. Roughly 17 rarely observed V segments, including chromosome 9 orphons, were excluded from the earlier analysis of about 600 of the donors because counts were too low. Several of the top co-occurrence clusters appeared to be linked to parvovirus B19, influenza, CMV and Epstein-Barr virus, according to a later analysis. Broadly in line with IMGT annotations, most TCR beta V segments showed up in productive rearrangements about 87% or about 30% of the time in an earlier analysis of some 590 of the donors. The only immune exposure information available for the cohort was CMV serostatus. A later genetic analysis reported fewer N-insertions in productive TCRs among donors in an Asian-associated ancestry cluster than the approximately 670-donor mean. A further reported finding was that TCR beta sequences accurately predicted the HLA-A and HLA-B alleles for most subjects in the first cohort. Because the 87-base-pair reads could not distinguish some IMGT-functional V segments, including TRBV6-2 and TRBV6-3, those segments were excluded. Correlated functional status among segregating V segments might be attributable to linkage disequilibrium, but an unknown experimental factor could not be ruled out. HLA typing was unavailable for some donors at each locus, so association tests used only the typed subset. A later analysis associated 15,000 or so TCR beta sequences with specific HLA alleles at a false discovery rate of 0.05. In the study, 164 TCR beta chains were listed as associated with cytomegalovirus. The cohort was sequenced for TCR beta chains only, and without alpha or paired-chain data the features that could be detected were limited. In a later analysis, TCR association rates were found to vary across HLA loci, with the most associated TCRs seen for DRB1 alleles and the fewest for HLA-C alleles. Presence/absence analyses assumed roughly uniform sequencing depth across donors, an assumption that may not hold. Most TCR sequences were observed very rarely across donors, whereas some public TCRs were present in many individuals. A few of the identified cytomegalovirus-associated TCR beta chains were confirmed in vitro to be specific for cytomegalovirus antigens. Cytomegalovirus status was reported to be diagnosed by the classifier with high specificity and sensitivity in both the original and validation cohorts. In a later analysis, most CMV-associated TCR beta chains were found to appear HLA-restricted, with HLA associations seemingly driven largely by CMV exposure. A cluster of highly shared sequence variants was judged likely to represent a technical artifact of the sequencing pipeline. Assigning TCR associations to individual alleles was difficult when HLA alleles, especially DR and DQ, strongly co-occurred. It was suggested by the authors that the approach could potentially be generalized to other disease states and immunological phenotypes.

This TCR was sampled from a woman under 40 in good health and CMV-seronegative. The V and J segments used are TRBV5-1 and TRBJ2-7, with 8 bases aligning to TRBD1. Material: PBMCs. The CDR3 region reads CASSLGAGGLYPGEQYF. The nucleotide sequence reads as follows: TGCGCCAGCAGCTTGGGGGCAGGGGGCCTTTATCCTGGCGAGCAGTACTTC.